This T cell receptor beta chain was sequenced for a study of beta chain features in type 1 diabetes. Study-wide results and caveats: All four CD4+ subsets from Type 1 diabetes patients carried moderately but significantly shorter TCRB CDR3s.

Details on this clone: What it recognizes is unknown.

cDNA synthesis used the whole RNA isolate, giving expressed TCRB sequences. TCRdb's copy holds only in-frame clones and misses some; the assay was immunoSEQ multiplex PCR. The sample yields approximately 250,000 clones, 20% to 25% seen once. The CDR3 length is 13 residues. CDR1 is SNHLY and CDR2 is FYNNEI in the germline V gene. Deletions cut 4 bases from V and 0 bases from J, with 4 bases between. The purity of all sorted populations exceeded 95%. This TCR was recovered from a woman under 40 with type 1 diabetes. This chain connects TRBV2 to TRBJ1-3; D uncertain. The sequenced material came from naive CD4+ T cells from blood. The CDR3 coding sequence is TGTGCCAGCAGTGCATCCTCTGGAAACACCATATATTTT. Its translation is CASSASSGNTIYF.